One sample yielded the 25 T cell receptor beta chains listed below, sequenced in a study of T cells after yellow fever vaccination. MiXCR, run by TCRdb on the 5' RACE reads, gives a single entry per CDR3 protein. The sample has approximately 610,000 distinct CDR3 sequences, roughly a sixth seen once. This specimen was PBMCs, taken roughly 5 days after the first yellow fever vaccination. The origin of the receptors is a man younger than 35 who received the YFV17D yellow fever vaccine.

The chain has TRBV2 and TRBJ2-5; D unresolved. Between the trimmed V and J ends, which lost 7 bases and 0 bases, there was a span of 9 bases. There are 13 residues in the CDR3. Germline values: CDR1 SNHLY, CDR2 FYNNEI. The CDR3 region is CASMVEYQETQYF. CDR3 DNA: TGTGCCAGCATGGTAGAGTACCAAGAGACCCAGTACTTC.

This chain connects TRBV7-9 to TRBJ2-1, with TRBD1 identical over 9 bases. With V trimmed by 5 bases and J by 7 bases, 12 bases remained unmatched. The V gene's germline CDR1 is SEHNR and CDR2 FQNEAQ (reference sequence). The CDR3 extends over 16 amino acids. The CDR3 loop reads CASSRHRDRVGNEQFF. Here the CDR3 DNA reads TGTGCCAGCAGCCGCCACCGGGACAGGGTGGGGAATGAGCAGTTCTTC.

The V call is TRBV10-1, the J call TRBJ2-5; 9 nucleotides line up with TRBD1. Germline trimming cut 6 bases from V and 4 bases from J; bases unmatched to any gene: 12. The CDR3 covers 16 residues. The germline gives CDR1 WNHNN, CDR2 SYGVQD (reference sequence). The CDR3 DNA follows: TGCGCCAGCAGCGCTCCCGGGACAGGGAACCGAGAGACCCAGTACTTC. Protein product: CASSAPGTGNRETQYF.

The J gene is TRBJ1-5, the V gene TRBV5-1, with TRBD1 identical over 7 bases. V lost 5 bases to trimming and J lost 7 bases; unmatched junction nucleotides: 12. The length of the CDR3 is 15 residues. CDR1 and CDR2 from the germline V gene are SGHRS and YFSETQ. CDR3 in amino acids: CASRPGQAYGQPQHF. The CDR3 region has the DNA TGCGCCAGCAGACCCGGACAGGCTTATGGGCAGCCCCAGCATTTT.

The chain recombines TRBV7-9 with TRBJ2-5; D unclear. Germline V gene lookup returns CDR1 SEHNR and CDR2 FQNEAQ (reference sequence). The CDR3 consists of 13 residues. Trimming took off 2 bases at V and 0 bases at J, with 4 bases between the two ends. CDR3 in amino acids: CASSLMYQETQYF. CDR3 in DNA: TGTGCCAGCAGCTTAATGTACCAAGAGACCCAGTACTTC.

In its sample, this clonotype was seen a few times. V gene TRBV5-1 combines with J gene TRBJ2-3; 12 bases are shared with TRBD1. The length of the CDR3 is 19 residues. V dropped 0 bases and J dropped 3; count of bases not matched to a gene: 11. From germline, CDR1 is SGHRS and CDR2 YFSETQ. The CDR3: CASSLEPTRDRGLTDTQYF. The CDR3 nucleotides read TGCGCCAGCAGCTTGGAGCCCACTCGGGACAGGGGGCTAACAGATACGCAGTATTTT. Combining the CDR3 with reference TRBV5-1 and TRBJ2-3 gives the whole variable domain KAGVTQTPRYLIKTRGQQVTLSCSPISGHRSVSWYQQTPGQGLQFLFEYFSETQRNKGNFPGRFSGRQFSNSRSEMNVSTLELGDSALYLCASSLEPTRDRGLTDTQYFGPGTRLTVL.

Ten or more counts support this clonotype. V usage is TRBV5-1 and J usage is TRBJ1-1; maybe TRBD1 (6 bases). Germline V gene lookup returns CDR1 SGHRS and CDR2 YFSETQ. The CDR3 extends over 17 amino acids. V lost 2 bases to trimming and J lost 6 bases, with 23 bases between them. CDR3 in amino acids: CASSFRGGNFEASEAFF. For the CDR3, the DNA is TGCGCCAGCAGCTTTAGAGGGGGGAATTTTGAGGCTTCTGAAGCTTTCTTT.

The sample holds a few counts of this clonotype. The CDR3 nucleotides read TGCAGTGCCCCCCGCACAGGGGGCCCATATGGCTACACCTTC. Amino acid sequence: CSAPRTGGPYGYTF. The V and J genes are TRBV20-1 and TRBJ1-2; 9 nucleotides align to TRBD1. This CDR3 contains 14 residues. Germline V CDR1 and CDR2: DFQATT, SNEGSKA (reference sequence). Trimming at V came to 6 bases and at J to 5 bases, leaving 10 bases not matched to a gene.

This clonotype was seen a handful of times. Its ends do not fully match the called genes, so a read error is possible. The genes are TRBV29-1 and TRBJ1-4; the D is unclear. The CDR3 runs to 11 residues. Germline values: CDR1 SQVTM, CDR2 ANQGSEA. This CDR3 reads CSVADNEKLFF. The CDR3, as DNA: TGCAGCGTTGCCGATAATGAAAAGCTGTTTTTT.

This clonotype has a handful of counts. J is TRBJ2-3 and V is TRBV11-2; no clear D gene. CDR1 and CDR2 (germline): SGHAT, FQNNGV. This CDR3 spans 13 amino acids. Trimming stripped 0 bases from V and 4 bases from J, with 5 bases between. The CDR3 DNA reads as TGTGCCAGCAGCTTAGAGCCACCAGATACGCAGTATTTT. Translated: CASSLEPPDTQYF.

V and J are TRBV20-1 and TRBJ1-3, with D unresolved. This CDR3 spans 14 amino acids. The germline gives CDR1 DFQATT, CDR2 SNEGSKA (reference sequence). Trimming took off 3 bases at V and 4 bases at J, with 13 bases between the two ends. The CDR3 DNA follows: TGCAGTGCTAGTCCTCCCGCTGGCGGAAACACCATATATTTT. This encodes CSASPPAGGNTIYF.

This rearrangement joins TRBV7-9 to TRBJ2-5; D not certain. V dropped 4 bases and J dropped 4 bases, with 10 bases sitting between them. The CDR3 spans 13 residues. Germline V gives CDR1 SEHNR, CDR2 FQNEAQ (reference sequence). CDR3 DNA: TGTGCCAGCAGCTCCCCTACAGCAGAGACCCAGTACTTC. Amino acid sequence: CASSSPTAETQYF.

In its sample, this clonotype was seen a few times. This chain links TRBV4-1 with TRBJ1-3; 10 positions agree with TRBD1. The CDR3 totals 16 residues. After removal of 1 base from V and 1 base from J, the junction contained 1 base not matched to a gene. Germline V gene data show CDR1 as MGHRA and CDR2 as YSYEKL. CDR3 amino acids: CASSQGQGASGNTIYF. CDR3 bases: TGCGCCAGCAGCCAAGGACAGGGGGCTTCTGGAAACACCATATATTTT.

This clonotype was detected once. The chain links TRBV9 to TRBJ2-2, with D possibly TRBD2 on 6 matching bases. Germline assignment: CDR1 SGDLS and CDR2 YYNGEE. This CDR3 region has 17 residues. The germline V and J ends were trimmed by 4 bases and 5 bases, with 21 bases remaining between them. CDR3 sequence: CASSHPVEGSFTGELFF. CDR3 DNA: TGTGCCAGCAGCCACCCCGTGGAGGGGAGTTTTACCGGGGAGCTGTTTTTT.

This clonotype appeared a few times. The rearrangement uses TRBV29-1 and TRBJ2-1, with 8 bases lining up with TRBD2. Germline CDR1 reads SQVTM; CDR2 reads ANQGSEA. J gave up 0 bases and V 7 bases, and 5 bases lay outside the gene matches. The CDR3 is 14 residues long. Here the CDR3 reads CSGSGDISYNEQFF. The CDR3 DNA follows: TGCAGCGGTAGCGGGGACATCTCCTACAATGAGCAGTTCTTC.

This clonotype was seen only a few times. This rearrangement joins TRBV2 to TRBJ1-5; D is possibly TRBD1 (5 bases). This CDR3 spans 15 amino acids. The V end lost 1 base, the J end lost 1 base, and 8 bases lay between the germline ends. Germline values: CDR1 SNHLY, CDR2 FYNNEI. The CDR3 nucleotides are TGTGCCAGCAGTGAAGGGGACGGCAGCAATCAGCCCCAGCATTTT. Its translation: CASSEGDGSNQPQHF.

The chain couples TRBV14 to TRBJ2-1; TRBD1 agrees at 7 bases. Germline lookup yields CDR1 SGHDN and CDR2 FVKESK. The V and J ends lost 7 bases and 4 bases, in that order; junction bases with no gene match: 7. The CDR3 totals 14 residues. The CDR3 sequence: CASNAGTVYNEQFF. The CDR3 nucleotides read TGTGCCAGCAACGCCGGGACAGTATACAATGAGCAGTTCTTC.

There are a few counts of this clonotype. The chain joins TRBV20-1 to TRBJ2-7, with 12 positions matching TRBD1. J was trimmed by 2 bases and V by 5 bases; bases with no gene match: 7. Per the germline V gene, CDR1 is DFQATT and CDR2 is SNEGSKA (reference sequence). The CDR3 consists of 15 residues. Here the CDR3 DNA reads TGCAGTGCTTTTCAACGGGACAGGGGGCCCTACGAGCAGTACGTC. This encodes CSAFQRDRGPYEQYV.

The chain couples TRBV12-3 or TRBV12-4 to TRBJ1-6; 7 nucleotides line up with TRBD1. V dropped 6 bases and J dropped 2; count of bases not matched to a gene: 1. The CDR3 runs to 14 residues. The CDR3 DNA sequence: TGTGCCAGCAGGGGGACAGCCTATAATTCACCCCTCCACTTT. Translating gives CASRGTAYNSPLHF.

This clonotype was seen ten or more times. V usage is TRBV20-1 and J usage is TRBJ1-5, with 8 bases lining up with TRBD1. Losses at the gene ends were 0 bases for V and 8 bases for J; bases not matched to a gene: 9. CDR1 and CDR2 from the germline V gene are DFQATT and SNEGSKA (reference sequence). The CDR3 sequence is 15 residues long. The DNA of the CDR3 is TGCAGTGCTAGAGATCGACGACAGGGGCGAAAGCCCCAGCATTTT. Translating it yields CSARDRRQGRKPQHF.

The chain combines TRBV2 with TRBJ2-5; 8 bases line up with TRBD1. The CDR3 covers 15 residues. Germline V CDR1 and CDR2: SNHLY, FYNNEI. The V and J ends lost 7 bases and 5 bases, in that order; junction bases with no gene match: 12. The CDR3 sequence is CASKDRVGVFETQYF. DNA of the CDR3: TGTGCCAGCAAGGACAGGGTCGGTGTCTTTGAGACCCAGTACTTC.

This clonotype was found a few times. The chain links TRBV29-1 to TRBJ2-7; TRBD1 is a possible D gene (6 bases). Trimming removed 6 bases at V and 0 bases at J, with 12 bases between. The CDR3 covers 13 residues. Germline V gene sequence: CDR1 SQVTM, CDR2 ANQGSEA. CDR3 protein: CSVGTDSSYEQYF. The CDR3 DNA is TGCAGCGTGGGGACGGACAGCTCCTACGAGCAGTACTTC.

The chain carries TRBV4-3 and TRBJ1-1, with a weak D call TRBD1 (5 bases). V lost 2 bases and J lost 5, with 12 bases in between. In germline, CDR1 is LGHNA, CDR2 YSLEER. The CDR3 extends over 14 amino acids. DNA for the CDR3: TGCGCCAGCAGCCAACAGGGACTGGGGACTGAAGCTTTCTTT. This gives the protein CASSQQGLGTEAFF.

The table lists this clonotype with a few counts. The chain couples TRBV27 to TRBJ2-7; a weak D match, TRBD1 (5 bases). Trimming removed 3 bases at V and 2 bases at J, with 11 bases between. The CDR3 length is 14 residues. The germline gives CDR1 MNHEY, CDR2 SMNVEV (reference sequence). CDR3 sequence reads: CASSLEQGPYEQYF. For the CDR3, the DNA is TGTGCCAGCAGTTTGGAGCAGGGTCCCTACGAGCAGTACTTC.

This chain uses TRBV29-1 with TRBJ2-2; no reliable D call. The CDR3 has 10 amino acids. Trimming stripped 5 bases from V and 6 bases from J, with 4 bases between. The germline CDR1 and CDR2 sequences are SQVTM and ANQGSEA. CDR3 sequence: CSVWAGELFF. DNA for the CDR3: TGCAGCGTTTGGGCCGGGGAGCTGTTTTTT.